The sequence of this TCR beta chain was determined in a study of cytomegalovirus exposure and HLA in healthy donors. Overall study context: Both the 95 to 150 validation repertoires and the roughly 700 first-cohort repertoires used the same platform, as reported by a later analysis. Study results and limitations: The authors listed roughly 150 TCR beta chains as cytomegalovirus-associated. The dataset shows that most TCR sequences were rare, while some public TCRs occurred in many donors.

While the first cohort had some 700 subjects, the donors belonged to the separate validation cohort of about 130 subjects. To note about this clone: Its antigen remains unidentified.

This table comes from immunoSEQ multiplex PCR, and its TCRdb copy is limited to in-frame clones, with some not included. There are around 300,000 clones in the sample; 70% to 90% occur only once, and about 0.99% lies in the top ten. The TCR originated in a woman aged 18-29 years in good health and CMV-seronegative. Sequencing was carried out using PBMCs.

The CDR3 here is CASSPFQGADTQYF. CDR3 bases: TGTGCCAGCTCACCTTTCCAGGGCGCAGATACGCAGTATTTT. The chain combines TRBV18 with TRBJ2-3; maybe TRBD1 (5 bases). The CDR3 totals 14 residues. Germline V gene sequence: CDR1 KGHSH, CDR2 LQKENI. Between the trimmed V and J ends, which lost 3 bases and 4 bases, there was a span of 11 bases.